These 22 T cell receptor beta chains originate from one sample sequenced in a study of human T cells and chemical hapten exposure. TCRdb itself ran the RACE reads through MiXCR, one entry per CDR3 protein. Here the sample spans a few hundred thousand distinct CDR3 sequences, roughly 8.9% being singletons. The sample's time point: pre-sensitization, week 0. Noted treatment: therapeutic diphenylcyclopropenone sensitization with weekly scalp DPC. The starting material was whole blood, obtained in connection with sensitization to the hapten diphenylcyclopropenone (DPC). These TCRs come from a woman between 35 and 50 years old with alopecia areata. Some clones in this sample may be carry-over from other donors' samples.

For this clonotype: One junction end disagrees with the germline gene, perhaps due to a read error. The chain carries TRBV2 and TRBJ1-6; D gene ambiguous. Germline V gene data show CDR1 as SNHLY and CDR2 as FYNNEI. The CDR3 has 14 residues. The CDR3 nucleotides are TGTGCCAGCAGCGTCGGCCGCTATGATTCACCCCTCCACTTT. It yields the protein CASSVGRYDSPLHF.

This clonotype was detected a few times. The chain couples TRBV7-9 to TRBJ2-3; 8 bases line up with TRBD1. The CDR3 runs to 14 residues. CDR1 and CDR2 (germline): SEHNR, FQNEAQ (reference sequence). V gave up 5 bases and J gave up 4 bases; unmatched junction bases: 5. The CDR3 nucleotides are TGTGCCAGCAGCCGGGACAGGATTCCAGATACGCAGTATTTT. Translation: CASSRDRIPDTQYF. Together with reference TRBV7-9 and TRBJ2-3, the CDR3 gives the full variable domain: DTGVSQNPRHKITKRGQNVTFRCDPISEHNRLYWYRQTLGQGPEFLTYFQNEAQLEKSRLLSDRFSAERPKGSFSTLEIQRTEQGDSAMYLCASSRDRIPDTQYFGPGTRLTVL.

In this sample, this clonotype turned up a few times. J is TRBJ2-3 and V is TRBV20-1, with 8 nucleotides matching TRBD2. V lost 4 bases and J lost 2; bases outside the gene matches: 5. The CDR3 is 14 residues long. CDR1 and CDR2 from the germline V gene are DFQATT and SNEGSKA (reference sequence). The CDR3 is CSAIPGGITDTQYF. CDR3 sequence (DNA): TGCAGTGCTATACCGGGAGGGATCACAGATACGCAGTATTTT.

This clonotype turned up a few times. This chain uses TRBV6-4 with TRBJ2-3; the D gene is possibly TRBD2 (5 bases). The CDR3 is 12 amino acids. With 0 bases removed from V and 14 bases from J, the gap between germline ends came to 12 bases. The V gene's germline CDR1 is MRHNA and CDR2 SNTAGT. Here the CDR3 reads CASSDSLRELYF. CDR3 sequence (DNA): TGTGCCAGCAGTGACTCCCTCCGGGAATTGTATTTT.

CDR3 nucleotide sequence: TGTGCCAGCAGCGGGATAGCTACAGGGAGCTCCTACAATGAGCAGTTCTTC. This codes for CASSGIATGSSYNEQFF. The V and J genes are TRBV9 and TRBJ2-1; TRBD1 might be the D (6 bases). Germline-derived CDR1 and CDR2 are SGDLS and YYNGEE. V dropped 3 bases and J dropped 0 bases, with 16 bases sitting between them. The CDR3 runs to 17 residues.

Only a few counts were recorded for this clonotype. This chain links TRBV28 with TRBJ2-7; TRBD2 is a possible D gene (5 bases). Per germline, CDR1 MDHEN and CDR2 SYDVKM. The CDR3 is 12 residues long. Trimming took off 8 bases at V and 5 bases at J, with 13 bases between the two ends. CDR3 DNA: TGTGCCAGCGGATATCGACTACACGAGCAGTACTTC. This gives the protein CASGYRLHEQYF. Filled out from reference TRBV28 and TRBJ2-7, the complete variable domain reads DVKVTQSSRYLVKRTGEKVFLECVQDMDHENMFWYRQDPGLGLRLIYFSYDVKMKEKGDIPEGYSVSREKKERFSLILESASTNQTSMYLCASGYRLHEQYFGPGTRLTVT.

The chain recombines TRBV7-6 with TRBJ1-2; possibly TRBD1 for D (5 bases). The CDR3 loop spans 18 amino acids. Germline CDR1 is SGHVS and CDR2 is FNYEAQ. The germline V and J ends were trimmed by 0 bases and 0 bases, with 17 bases remaining between them. The CDR3 nucleotides are TGTGCCAGCAGCTTAGCCATGACCGGGACGTTGGCTAACTATGGCTACACCTTC. Amino acids: CASSLAMTGTLANYGYTF. Together with reference TRBV7-6 and TRBJ1-2, the CDR3 gives the full variable domain: GAGVSQSPRYKVTKRGQDVALRCDPISGHVSLYWYRQALGQGPEFLTYFNYEAQQDKSGLPNDRFSAERPEGSISTLTIQRTEQRDSAMYRCASSLAMTGTLANYGYTFGSGTRLTVV.

This clonotype was seen many times. J is TRBJ2-5 and V is TRBV12-3 or TRBV12-4; weak D call: TRBD1 (6 bases). Trimming removed 2 bases at V and 0 bases at J, with 7 bases between. The CDR3 contains 14 residues. CDR3 protein: CASSLRDNQETQYF. In nucleotides, the CDR3 is TGTGCCAGCAGTTTACGGGACAACCAAGAGACCCAGTACTTC.

The rearrangement joins TRBV7-2 to TRBJ2-3; 7 bases map to TRBD1. The J segment lost 4 bases and the V segment lost 11 bases, leaving 6 bases of the junction unmatched. The CDR3 sequence is 12 residues long. CDR1 and CDR2 (germline): SGHTA, FQGNSA. This chain's CDR3 is CASAGGPDTQYF. As DNA, the CDR3 is TGTGCCTCAGCAGGGGGTCCAGATACGCAGTATTTT. Combining the CDR3 with reference TRBV7-2 and TRBJ2-3 gives the whole variable domain GAGVSQSPSNKVTEKGKDVELRCDPISGHTALYWYRQSLGQGLEFLIYFQGNSAPDKSGLPSDRFSAERTGGSVSTLTIQRTQQEDSAVYLCASAGGPDTQYFGPGTRLTVL.

About this clonotype: It is unclear where the CDR3 begins or ends on the DNA, so no DNA is shown, and the CDR3 is as TCRdb lists it. The rearrangement links TRBV4-1 to TRBJ2-1. The V gene's germline CDR1 is MGHRA and CDR2 YSYEKL. The CDR3 spans 15 residues, counting both ends. The CDR3 loop reads CASSYTFDPYTTQFF.

J is TRBJ1-4 and V is TRBV5-6, with a weak D call TRBD1 (5 bases). The CDR3 is 16 residues long. V lost 1 base and J 3 bases, leaving 13 bases between the germline ends. Germline CDR1 SGHDT, CDR2 YYEEEE. The CDR3 DNA follows: TGTGCCAGCAGCTTGTCAGCGGGGGGACCTAATGAAAAACTGTTTTTT. Protein product: CASSLSAGGPNEKLFF.

The sample holds many counts of this clonotype. The chain joins TRBV29-1 to TRBJ1-1, with D tentatively TRBD1 (5 bases). V lost 7 bases and J lost 1, with 25 bases in between. Germline V CDR1 and CDR2: SQVTM, ANQGSEA. There are 17 residues in the CDR3. The CDR3 sequence is CSAYRPGGQSTNTEAFF. The CDR3 DNA follows: TGCAGCGCCTATCGGCCTGGGGGTCAATCCACGAACACTGAAGCTTTCTTT.

V is TRBV27 and J is TRBJ2-7; D gene uncertain. The CDR3 runs to 16 residues. CDR1 is MNHEY, CDR2 SMNVEV, per germline (reference sequence). V shed 5 bases and J shed 4 bases, with 21 bases lying between them. The CDR3 sequence is CASSPRPSTVRYEQYF. CDR3 nucleotide sequence: TGTGCCAGCAGTCCGCGCCCGAGCACCGTTAGGTACGAGCAGTACTTC.

This clonotype was seen only a few times. The chain combines TRBV24-1 with TRBJ1-5; D not certain. The CDR3 runs 15 residues. Germline V gene sequence: CDR1 KGHDR, CDR2 SFDVKD. The V gene lost 5 bases and the J gene lost 6 bases, with 16 bases spanning the gap. CDR3: CATSGNSGESQPQHF. DNA of the CDR3: TGTGCCACCAGTGGTAATTCTGGCGAAAGTCAGCCCCAGCATTTT.

In its sample, this clonotype was seen a few times. The chain employs TRBV27 and TRBJ1-1; D call uncertain. Germline assignment: CDR1 MNHEY and CDR2 SMNVEV (reference sequence). V was clipped by 0 bases and J by 0 bases, with 5 bases between them. The CDR3 extends over 14 amino acids. The CDR3, as DNA: TGTGCCAGCAGTTTATCGTTGGTGAACACTGAAGCTTTCTTT. It is translated as CASSLSLVNTEAFF.

This clonotype was seen just once. A much larger clone differs from this one at a single base, so this may be a read error. The V and J genes are TRBV5-6 and TRBJ2-1; 9 positions agree with TRBD1. The CDR3 sequence is 13 residues long. Per the germline V gene, CDR1 is SGHDT and CDR2 is YYEEEE. CDR3 nucleotides: TGTGTCAGCAGCTTGGGACAGGGTGATGAGCAGTTCTTC. Its protein product is CVSSLGQGDEQFF. Looking up the rest from reference TRBV5-6 and TRBJ2-1 gives the full variable domain: DAGVTQSPTHLIKTRGQQVTLRCSPKSGHDTVSWYQQALGQGPQFIFQYYEEEERQRGNFPDRFSGHQFPNYSSELNVNALLLGDSALYLCVSSLGQGDEQFFGPGTRLTVL.

The J gene is TRBJ2-1, the V gene TRBV12-3 or TRBV12-4, with D perhaps matching TRBD2 (5 bases). Trimming took 4 bases from V and 10 from J, leaving 17 bases between them. There are 14 residues in the CDR3. The CDR3: CASSSGGTFGEQFF. The CDR3 DNA reads TGTGCCAGCAGTTCCGGAGGAACCTTTGGGGAGCAGTTCTTC.

This chain links TRBV10-3 with TRBJ1-6; 7 bases align to TRBD1. With V trimmed by 2 bases and J by 8 bases, 0 bases remained unmatched. Per the germline V gene, CDR1 is ENHRY and CDR2 is SYGVKD. CDR3 length: 13 residues. The CDR3 sequence is CAISETGDSPLHF. CDR3 sequence (DNA): TGTGCCATCAGTGAGACAGGGGATTCACCCCTCCACTTT.

This clonotype was counted a single time. The CDR3 does not close with the conserved phenylalanine or tryptophan, likely indicating a read error. This chain joins TRBV5-4 and TRBJ2-3; D possibly corresponds to TRBD2 (6 bases). V shed 4 bases and J shed 2 bases, with 11 bases lying between them. The CDR3 is made up of 14 amino acids. Germline loops: CDR1 SGHNT, CDR2 YYREEE (reference sequence). The CDR3 loop reads CASSIKRATDTQYY. CDR3 in DNA: TGTGCCAGCAGCATAAAGCGGGCCACAGATACGCAGTATTAT.

This chain joins TRBV9 and TRBJ1-1; TRBD1 matches at 8 bases. This CDR3 has 15 residues. V lost 0 bases and J lost 0; bases outside the gene matches: 1. CDR1 is SGDLS, CDR2 YYNGEE, per germline. The CDR3 sequence: CASSVADRVNTEAFF. The CDR3 DNA is TGTGCCAGCAGCGTAGCGGACAGGGTGAACACTGAAGCTTTCTTT.

This clonotype was seen more than once but under ten times. V is TRBV10-3 and J is TRBJ1-1; no clear D gene. With 3 bases removed from V and 0 bases from J, the gap between germline ends came to 8 bases. Germline loops: CDR1 ENHRY, CDR2 SYGVKD. This CDR3 has 14 residues. CDR3 DNA sequence: TGTGCCATCAGTGAAGGGCAGATGAACACTGAAGCTTTCTTT. Translation: CAISEGQMNTEAFF.

The chain recombines TRBV28 with TRBJ2-3; D is tentatively TRBD1 or TRBD2 (5 bases each). The CDR3 is made up of 16 amino acids. V gave up 4 bases and J gave up 4 bases, with 18 bases separating them. Germline CDR1 reads MDHEN; CDR2 reads SYDVKM. The DNA of the CDR3 is TGTGCCAGCAGTTACCCGGGGCTAGCCGGTGCAGATACGCAGTATTTT. Translation: CASSYPGLAGADTQYF.